This TCR beta chain is from a study of T-cell memory formation after mild COVID-19. The overall study: Each donor largely had its own TCR clusters. Study-wide results and caveats: Whether second-wave clones peaking at day 37 were SARS-CoV-2 specific went unconfirmed. A second wave expanding day 15 to 37 was CD4+-biased; contracting clones were balanced.

This CDR3 contains 11 residues. Trimming removed 5 bases at V and 10 bases at J, with 14 bases between. Germline lookup yields CDR1 DFQATT and CDR2 SNEGSKA (reference sequence). Comments on this clonotype: Its antigen is currently unknown.

Each CDR3 protein is one row after TCRdb ran MiXCR on the 5' RACE reads. This repertoire shows 170,000 or so distinct CDR3 sequences, roughly a third found once; its top ten account for around 12%. The TCR was taken from an adult woman who had mild COVID-19 (a few samples of this study predate the infection). Cell type and time point are not known. V usage is TRBV20-1 and J usage is TRBJ1-1; the D is unclear. The specimen was PBMCs or a T cell subset sorted from them (not recorded which). CDR3 bases: TGCAGTGCTGAACGGGGTGCGGGAGCTTTCTTT. This sequence encodes CSAERGAGAFF.